This T cell receptor beta chain was identified in a study of blood T cells in healthy people across ages. The CDR3 has 14 residues. Germline CDR1 SNHLY, CDR2 FYNNEI. V lost 4 bases, J lost 7 bases, and 14 bases lay in between. The use of a sample-barcoded 5' primer and a J-beta primer mix characterized a second PCR of about 6 to 12 cycles. Every molecule of cDNA carried a tag from a template-switch adaptor with 12 random nucleotides. A single record per CDR3 protein comes from TCRdb applying MiXCR to the 5' RACE reads. The sample includes about 1.8 million distinct CDR3 sequences, 49% seen only once; the top ten take around 2.1%.

The chain links TRBV2 to TRBJ1-5; D is unresolved. The sequence was collected from a woman between 40 and 55 years old in good health. Sequences were obtained from blood. The CDR3 region is CASSGPLERQPQHF. In DNA form, the CDR3 reads TGTGCCAGCAGTGGACCCCTGGAGCGCCAGCCCCAGCATTTT.